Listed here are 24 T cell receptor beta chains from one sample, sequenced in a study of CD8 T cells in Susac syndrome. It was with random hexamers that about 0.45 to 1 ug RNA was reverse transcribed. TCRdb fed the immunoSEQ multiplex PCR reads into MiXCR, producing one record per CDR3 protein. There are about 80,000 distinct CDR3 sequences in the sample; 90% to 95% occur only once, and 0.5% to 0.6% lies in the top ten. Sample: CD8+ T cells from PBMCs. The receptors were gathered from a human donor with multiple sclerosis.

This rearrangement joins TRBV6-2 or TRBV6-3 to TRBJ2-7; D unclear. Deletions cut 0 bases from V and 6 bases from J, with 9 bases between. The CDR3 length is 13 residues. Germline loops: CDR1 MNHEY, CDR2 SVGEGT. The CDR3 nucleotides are TGTGCCAGCAGTTACTCTTGGCCGGGCGAGCAGTACTTC. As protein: CASSYSWPGEQYF.

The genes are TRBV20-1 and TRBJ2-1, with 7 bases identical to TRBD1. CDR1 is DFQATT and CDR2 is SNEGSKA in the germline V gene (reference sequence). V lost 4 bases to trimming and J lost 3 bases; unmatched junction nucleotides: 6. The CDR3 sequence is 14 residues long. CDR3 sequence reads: CSAKLDRDYNEQFF. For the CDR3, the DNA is TGCAGTGCTAAACTTGACAGGGACTACAATGAGCAGTTCTTC.

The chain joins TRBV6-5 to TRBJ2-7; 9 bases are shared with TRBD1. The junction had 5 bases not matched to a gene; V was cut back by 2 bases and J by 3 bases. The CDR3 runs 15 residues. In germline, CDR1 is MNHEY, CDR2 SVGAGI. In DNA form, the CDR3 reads TGTGCCAGCAGTTACCGGACAGGGGTATTCTACGAGCAGTACTTC. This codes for CASSYRTGVFYEQYF.

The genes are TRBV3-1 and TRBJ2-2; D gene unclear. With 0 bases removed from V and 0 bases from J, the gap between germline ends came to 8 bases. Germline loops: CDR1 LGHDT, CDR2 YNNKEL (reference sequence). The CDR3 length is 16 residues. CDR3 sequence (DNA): TGTGCCAGCAGCCAAGATGAGGCGCCGAACACCGGGGAGCTGTTTTTT. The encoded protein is CASSQDEAPNTGELFF.

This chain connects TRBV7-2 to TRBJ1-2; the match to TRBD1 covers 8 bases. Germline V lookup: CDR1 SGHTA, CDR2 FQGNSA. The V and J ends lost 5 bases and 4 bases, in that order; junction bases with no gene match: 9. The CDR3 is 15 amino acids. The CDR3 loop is CASSPTGTGSYGYTF. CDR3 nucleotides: TGTGCCAGCAGCCCTACTGGGACAGGTTCCTATGGCTACACCTTC. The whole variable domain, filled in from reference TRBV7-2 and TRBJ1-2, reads GAGVSQSPSNKVTEKGKDVELRCDPISGHTALYWYRQSLGQGLEFLIYFQGNSAPDKSGLPSDRFSAERTGGSVSTLTIQRTQQEDSAVYLCASSPTGTGSYGYTFGSGTRLTVV.

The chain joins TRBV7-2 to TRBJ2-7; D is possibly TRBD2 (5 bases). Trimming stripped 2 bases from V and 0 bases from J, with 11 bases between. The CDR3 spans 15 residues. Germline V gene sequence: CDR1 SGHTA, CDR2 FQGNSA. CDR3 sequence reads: CASSLISEGSYEQYF. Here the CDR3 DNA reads TGTGCCAGCAGCTTAATTTCCGAGGGCTCCTACGAGCAGTACTTC.

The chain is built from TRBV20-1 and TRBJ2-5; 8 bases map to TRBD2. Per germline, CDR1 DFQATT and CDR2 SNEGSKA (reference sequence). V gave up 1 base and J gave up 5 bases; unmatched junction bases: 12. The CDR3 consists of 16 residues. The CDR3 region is CSARAYSGMRAETQYF. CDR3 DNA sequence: TGCAGTGCTAGAGCATATAGCGGGATGAGGGCGGAGACCCAGTACTTC.

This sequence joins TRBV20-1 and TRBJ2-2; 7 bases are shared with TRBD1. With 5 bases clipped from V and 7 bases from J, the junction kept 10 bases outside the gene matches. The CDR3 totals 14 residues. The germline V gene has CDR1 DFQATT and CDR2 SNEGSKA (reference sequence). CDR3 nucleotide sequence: TGCAGTGCTCCTCGACAGGGCTCCGGCGGGGAGCTGTTTTTT. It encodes CSAPRQGSGGELFF.

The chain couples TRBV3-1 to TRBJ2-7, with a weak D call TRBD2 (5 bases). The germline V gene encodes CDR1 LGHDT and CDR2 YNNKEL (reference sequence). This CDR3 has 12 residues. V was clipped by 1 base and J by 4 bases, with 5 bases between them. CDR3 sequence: CASSQGEYEQYF. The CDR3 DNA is TGTGCCAGCAGCCAAGGGGAGTACGAGCAGTACTTC.

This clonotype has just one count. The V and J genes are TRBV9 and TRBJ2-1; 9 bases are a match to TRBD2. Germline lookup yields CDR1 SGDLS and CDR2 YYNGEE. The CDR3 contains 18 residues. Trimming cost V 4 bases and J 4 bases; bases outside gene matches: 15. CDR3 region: CASSPSPSSGRSYNEQFF. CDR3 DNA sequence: TGTGCCAGCAGCCCATCCCCTTCGAGCGGGAGGTCGTACAATGAGCAGTTCTTC.

The CDR3 spells CASSFWSAGKETQYF. The DNA of the CDR3 is TGTGCCAGCAGTTTTTGGTCAGCAGGGAAAGAGACCCAGTACTTC. The V call is TRBV27, the J call TRBJ2-5; D possibly corresponds to TRBD1 (5 bases). The CDR3 runs 15 residues. The V and J ends lost 3 bases and 3 bases respectively, with 14 bases between them. Germline assignment: CDR1 MNHEY and CDR2 SMNVEV (reference sequence).

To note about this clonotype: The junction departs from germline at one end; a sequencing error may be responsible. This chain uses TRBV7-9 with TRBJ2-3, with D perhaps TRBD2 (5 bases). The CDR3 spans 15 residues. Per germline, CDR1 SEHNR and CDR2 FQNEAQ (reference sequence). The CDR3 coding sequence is TGTGCCAGCAGCCTAGCTCAACCGGGGACAGATACGCAGTATTTT. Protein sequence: CASSLAQPGTDTQYF.

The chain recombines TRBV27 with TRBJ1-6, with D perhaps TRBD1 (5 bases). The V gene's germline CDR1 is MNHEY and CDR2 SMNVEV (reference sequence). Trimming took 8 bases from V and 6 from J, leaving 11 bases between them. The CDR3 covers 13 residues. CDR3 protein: CASADRANSPLHF. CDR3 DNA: TGTGCCAGCGCCGACAGAGCTAATTCACCCCTCCACTTT.

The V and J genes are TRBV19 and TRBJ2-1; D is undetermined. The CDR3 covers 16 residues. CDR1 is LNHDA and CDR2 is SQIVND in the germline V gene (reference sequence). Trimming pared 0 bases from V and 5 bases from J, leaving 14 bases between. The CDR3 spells CASSIEPLAYNNEQFF. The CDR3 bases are TGTGCCAGTAGTATAGAACCCCTCGCCTACAACAATGAGCAGTTCTTC.

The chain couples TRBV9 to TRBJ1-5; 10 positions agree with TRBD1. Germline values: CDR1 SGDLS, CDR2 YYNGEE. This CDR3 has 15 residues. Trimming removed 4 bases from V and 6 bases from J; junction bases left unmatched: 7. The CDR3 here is CASSLGTGEGQPQHF. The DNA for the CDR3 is TGTGCCAGCAGCCTAGGGACAGGGGAGGGTCAGCCCCAGCATTTT.

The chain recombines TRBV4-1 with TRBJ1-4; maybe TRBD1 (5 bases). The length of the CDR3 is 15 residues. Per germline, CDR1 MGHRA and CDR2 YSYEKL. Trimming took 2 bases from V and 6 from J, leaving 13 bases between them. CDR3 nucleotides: TGCGCCAGCAGCCAAAGCAGAGGGGAAGATGAAAAACTGTTTTTT. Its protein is CASSQSRGEDEKLFF.

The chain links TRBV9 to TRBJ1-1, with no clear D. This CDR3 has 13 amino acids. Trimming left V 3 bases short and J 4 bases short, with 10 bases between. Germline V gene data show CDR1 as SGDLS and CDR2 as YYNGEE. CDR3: CASSAPRSTEAFF. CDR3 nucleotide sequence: TGTGCCAGCAGCGCCCCCCGGAGCACTGAAGCTTTCTTT. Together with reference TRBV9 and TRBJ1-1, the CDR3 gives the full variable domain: DSGVTQTPKHLITATGQRVTLRCSPRSGDLSVYWYQQSLDQGLQFLIQYYNGEERAKGNILERFSAQQFPDLHSELNLSSLELGDSALYFCASSAPRSTEAFFGQGTRLTVV.

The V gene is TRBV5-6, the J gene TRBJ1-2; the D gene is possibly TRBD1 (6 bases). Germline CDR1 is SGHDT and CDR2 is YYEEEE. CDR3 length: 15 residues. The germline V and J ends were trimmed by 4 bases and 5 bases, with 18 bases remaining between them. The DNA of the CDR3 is TGTGCCAGCAGCCTACTATCGACAGGAGGATATGGCTACACCTTC. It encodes CASSLLSTGGYGYTF.

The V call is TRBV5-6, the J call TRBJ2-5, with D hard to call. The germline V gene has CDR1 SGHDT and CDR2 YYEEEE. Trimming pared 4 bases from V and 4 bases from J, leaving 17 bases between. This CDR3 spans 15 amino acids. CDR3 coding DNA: TGTGCCAGCAGCCCTGTCACGCAGTTGCCAGAGACCCAGTACTTC. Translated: CASSPVTQLPETQYF.

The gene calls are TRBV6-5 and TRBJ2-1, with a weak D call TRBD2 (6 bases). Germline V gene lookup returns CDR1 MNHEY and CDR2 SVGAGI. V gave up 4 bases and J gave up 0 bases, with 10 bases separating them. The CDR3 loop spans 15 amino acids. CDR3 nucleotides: TGTGCCAGCAGTTTTGCGGGGCACTCCTACAATGAGCAGTTCTTC. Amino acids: CASSFAGHSYNEQFF.

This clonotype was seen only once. CDR3 bases: TGTGCCAGACGCCAAGAGACCCAGTACTTC. Its protein product is CARRQETQYF. This chain uses TRBV6-1 with TRBJ2-5; the D is unclear. CDR1 MNHNS and CDR2 SASEGT come from the germline V gene. Trimming stripped 9 bases from V and 1 base from J, with 3 bases between. The CDR3 loop spans 10 amino acids.

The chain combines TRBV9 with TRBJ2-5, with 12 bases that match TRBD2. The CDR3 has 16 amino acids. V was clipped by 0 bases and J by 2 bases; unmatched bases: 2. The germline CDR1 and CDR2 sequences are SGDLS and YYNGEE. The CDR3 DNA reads TGTGCCAGCAGCGTAGGGACTAGCGGGACTCAAGAGACCCAGTACTTC. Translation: CASSVGTSGTQETQYF.

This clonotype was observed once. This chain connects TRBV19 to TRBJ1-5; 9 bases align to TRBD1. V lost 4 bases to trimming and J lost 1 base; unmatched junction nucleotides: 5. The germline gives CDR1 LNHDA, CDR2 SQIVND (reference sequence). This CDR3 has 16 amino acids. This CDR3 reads CASSNPDRGSNQPQHF. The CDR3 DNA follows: TGTGCCAGTAGTAATCCCGACAGGGGGAGCAATCAGCCCCAGCATTTT.

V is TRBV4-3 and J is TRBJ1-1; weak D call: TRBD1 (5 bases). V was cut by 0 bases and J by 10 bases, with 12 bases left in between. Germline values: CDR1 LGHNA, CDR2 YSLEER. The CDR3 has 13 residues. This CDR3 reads CASSQDRGRRAFF. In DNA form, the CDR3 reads TGCGCCAGCAGCCAAGATCGGGGACGGCGAGCTTTCTTT.